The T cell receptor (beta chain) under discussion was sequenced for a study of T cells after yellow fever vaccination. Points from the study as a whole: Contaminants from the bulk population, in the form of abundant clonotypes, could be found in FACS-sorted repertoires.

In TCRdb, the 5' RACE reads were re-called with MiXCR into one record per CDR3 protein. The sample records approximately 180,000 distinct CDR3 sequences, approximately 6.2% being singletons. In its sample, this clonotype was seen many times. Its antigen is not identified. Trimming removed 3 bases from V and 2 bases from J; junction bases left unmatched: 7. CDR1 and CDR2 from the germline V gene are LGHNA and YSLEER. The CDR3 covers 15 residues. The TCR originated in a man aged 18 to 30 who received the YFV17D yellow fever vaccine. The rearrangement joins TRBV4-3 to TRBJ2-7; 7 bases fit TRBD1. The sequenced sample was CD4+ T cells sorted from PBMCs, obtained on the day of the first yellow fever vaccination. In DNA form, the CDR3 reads TGCGCCAGCAGCCAGGGCCGGGACAGACCCTACGAGCAGTACTTC. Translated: CASSQGRDRPYEQYF.